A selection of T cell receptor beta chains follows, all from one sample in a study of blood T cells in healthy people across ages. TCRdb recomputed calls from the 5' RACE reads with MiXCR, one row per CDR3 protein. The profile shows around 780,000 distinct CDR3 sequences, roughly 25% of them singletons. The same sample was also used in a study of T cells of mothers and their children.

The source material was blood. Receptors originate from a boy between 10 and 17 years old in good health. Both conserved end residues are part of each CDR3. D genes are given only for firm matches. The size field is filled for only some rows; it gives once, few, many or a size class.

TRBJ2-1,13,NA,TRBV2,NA,CASTRSSYNEQFF,TGTGCCAGCACGAGGAGCTCCTACAATGAGCAGTTCTTC
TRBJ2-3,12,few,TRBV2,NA,CASSSIPDTQYF,TGTGCCAGCAGTTCCATCCCAGATACGCAGTATTTT
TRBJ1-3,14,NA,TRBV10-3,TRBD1,CAISITGAGNTIYF,TGTGCCATCAGTATCACAGGGGCTGGAAACACCATATATTTT
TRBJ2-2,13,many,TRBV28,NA,CASSLEKVGELFF,TGTGCCAGCAGTTTAGAGAAGGTCGGGGAGCTGTTTTTT
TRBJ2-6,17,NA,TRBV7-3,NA,CASSLRGHRSGANVLTF,TGTGCCAGCAGCTTAAGGGGACACAGATCTGGGGCCAACGTCCTGACTTTC
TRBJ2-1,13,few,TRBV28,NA,CASVPRSYNEQFF,TGTGCCAGCGTACCTCGCTCCTACAATGAGCAGTTCTTC
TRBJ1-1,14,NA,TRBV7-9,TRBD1,CASSRDREVTEAFF,TGTGCCAGCAGCCGGGACAGGGAGGTCACTGAAGCTTTCTTT
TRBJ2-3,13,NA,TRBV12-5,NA,CASGLEDWGNQYF,TGTGCTAGTGGTTTGGAGGACTGGGGGAACCAGTATTTT
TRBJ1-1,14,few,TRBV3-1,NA,CASSRIPHSAEAFF,TGTGCCAGCAGCCGGATTCCCCATTCAGCTGAAGCTTTCTTT
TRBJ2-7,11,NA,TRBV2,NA,CASSGANEQYF,TGTGCCAGCAGTGGAGCGAACGAGCAGTACTTC
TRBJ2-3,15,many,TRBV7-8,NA,CASAPPPPGTDTQYF,TGTGCCAGCGCCCCGCCCCCCCCAGGCACAGATACGCAGTATTTT
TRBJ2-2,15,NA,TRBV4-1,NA,CASSQDLKITGELFF,TGCGCCAGCAGCCAAGATCTAAAGATAACCGGGGAGCTGTTTTTT
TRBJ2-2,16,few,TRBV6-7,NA,CASSYAGGLNTGELFF,TGTGCCAGCAGTTATGCCGGGGGCCTTAACACCGGGGAGCTGTTTTTT
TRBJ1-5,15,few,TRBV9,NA,CASSVGAAGNQPQHF,TGTGCCAGCAGCGTAGGGGCAGCGGGTAATCAGCCCCAGCATTTT
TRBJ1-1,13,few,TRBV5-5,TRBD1,CASTSQGDTEAFF,TGTGCCAGCACCTCCCAGGGGGACACTGAAGCTTTCTTT
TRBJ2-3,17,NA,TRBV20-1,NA,CSAPNPTGKDGTDTQYF,TGCAGTGCCCCTAACCCTACAGGGAAAGACGGCACAGATACGCAGTATTTT
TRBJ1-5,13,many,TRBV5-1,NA,CASSLDSNQPQHF,TGTGCCAGCAGCTTAGATAGCAATCAGCCCCAGCATTTT